The 2 T cell receptor beta chains presented below share a single source sample, sequenced in a study of CD8+ T cells in alopecia areata (dated by TCRdb to the late 2010s). Library generation was performed with the immunoSEQ multiplex PCR assay. For TCR sequencing, RNA was extracted from every sample and reverse transcribed into cDNA to serve as template. Held by TCRdb, this immuneACCESS table contains in-frame sequences only and omits some clones. Under half of the omission traces to an unresolved V gene where checked; the cause of the rest is unknown. This sample holds about 97,000 clones; roughly two fifths were observed only once. The ten largest account for 1% to 1.5% of the sample. Material: CD4+ T cells sorted from blood. Receptors were obtained from a human donor with alopecia areata.

This clone was counted a single time. V is TRBV30 and J is TRBJ2-5, with a possible D match to TRBD1 (6 bases). CDR3 length equals 12 residues. Germline CDR1 GTSNPN, CDR2 SVGIG (reference sequence). Trimming stripped 2 bases from V and 9 bases from J, with 13 bases between. CDR3 sequence reads: CAWSIHRESQYF. Written as DNA, the CDR3 is TGTGCCTGGAGTATACACAGGGAATCCCAGTACTTC.

V gene TRBV5-1 combines with J gene TRBJ1-2, with D possibly TRBD1 on 5 matching bases. Trimming cost V 0 bases and J 0 bases, with 18 bases left between them. The CDR3 contains 18 residues. CDR1 SGHRS and CDR2 YFSETQ come from the germline V gene. Here the CDR3 reads CASSLGPPGRTTNYGYTF. The CDR3 DNA reads TGCGCCAGCAGCTTGGGGCCACCGGGACGGACAACTAACTATGGCTACACCTTC.